One T cell receptor beta chain is described in this entry. The antigen remains undetermined. The sample carries other DNA sequences with the same CDR3. This entry is derived from a study of cytomegalovirus exposure and HLA in healthy donors. Both 60 Vbeta primers and 13 Jbeta primers went into the PCR. Repertoires were generated with immunoSEQ multiplex PCR, while TCRdb's copy carries only in-frame clones and drops some. The sample lists about 130,000 clones; just under 75% were seen once. Findings and limits, study-wide: Common viral pathogens (according to a later analysis) appeared linked to several of the most significant clusters. Associated with cytomegalovirus, according to the listing, were 170 or so TCR beta chains. A later analysis linked a missense DCLRE1C variant to TCR beta V- and J-gene trimming.

The CDR3 is 15 amino acids. CDR1 is MRHNA and CDR2 is SNTAGT in the germline V gene. V gave up 2 bases and J gave up 3 bases; unmatched junction bases: 0. This sequence was found in a middle-aged man in good health and CMV-seropositive. Sequencing input: PBMCs. The gene calls are TRBV6-4 and TRBJ2-3; 12 nucleotides line up with TRBD2. The CDR3 here is CASSDGTSGTDTQYF. CDR3 bases: TGTGCCAGCAGTGACGGGACTAGCGGGACAGATACGCAGTATTTT.